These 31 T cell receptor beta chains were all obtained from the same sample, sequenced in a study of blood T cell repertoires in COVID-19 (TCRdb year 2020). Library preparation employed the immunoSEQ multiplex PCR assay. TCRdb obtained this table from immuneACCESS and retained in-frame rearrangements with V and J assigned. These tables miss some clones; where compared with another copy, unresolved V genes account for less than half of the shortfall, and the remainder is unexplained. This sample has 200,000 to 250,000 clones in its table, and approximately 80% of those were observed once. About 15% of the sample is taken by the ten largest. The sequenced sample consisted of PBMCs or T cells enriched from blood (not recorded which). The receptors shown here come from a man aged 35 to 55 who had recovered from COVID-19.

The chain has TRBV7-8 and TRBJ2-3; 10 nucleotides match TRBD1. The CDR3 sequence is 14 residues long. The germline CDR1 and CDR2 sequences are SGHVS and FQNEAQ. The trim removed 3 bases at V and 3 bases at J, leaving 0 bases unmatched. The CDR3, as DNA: TGTGCCAGCAGCTTGGGACAGGGGACAGATACGCAGTATTTT. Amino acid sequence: CASSLGQGTDTQYF.

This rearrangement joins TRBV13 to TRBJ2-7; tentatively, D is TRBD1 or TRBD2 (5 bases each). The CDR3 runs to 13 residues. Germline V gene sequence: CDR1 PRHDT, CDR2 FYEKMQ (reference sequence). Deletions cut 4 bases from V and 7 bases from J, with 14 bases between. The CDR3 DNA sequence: TGTGCCAGCAGCTCAGGGACCCCGGGGGAGCAGTACTTC. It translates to CASSSGTPGEQYF. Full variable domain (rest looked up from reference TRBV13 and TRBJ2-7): AAGVIQSPRHLIKEKRETATLKCYPIPRHDTVYWYQQGPGQDPQFLISFYEKMQSDKGSIPDRFSAQQFSDYHSELNMSSLELGDSALYFCASSSGTPGEQYFGPGTRLTVT.

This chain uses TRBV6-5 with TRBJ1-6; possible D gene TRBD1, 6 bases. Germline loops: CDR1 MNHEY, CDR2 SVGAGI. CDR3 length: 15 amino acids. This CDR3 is CGTTGSGSYNSPLHF. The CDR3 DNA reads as TGTGGCACGACAGGATCGGGGTCCTATAATTCACCCCTCCACTTT.

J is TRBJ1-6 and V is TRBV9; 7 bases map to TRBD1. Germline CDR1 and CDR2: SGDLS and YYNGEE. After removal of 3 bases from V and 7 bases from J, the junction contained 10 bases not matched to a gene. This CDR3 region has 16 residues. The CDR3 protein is CASSAQRGTANSPLHF. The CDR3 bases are TGTGCCAGCAGCGCCCAGAGGGGGACAGCGAATTCACCCCTCCACTTT.

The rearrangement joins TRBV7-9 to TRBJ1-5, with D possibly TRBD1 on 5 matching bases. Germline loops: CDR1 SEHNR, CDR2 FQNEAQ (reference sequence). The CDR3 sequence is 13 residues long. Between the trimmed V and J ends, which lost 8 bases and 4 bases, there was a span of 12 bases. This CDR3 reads CASAGLLNQPQHF. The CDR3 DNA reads TGTGCCAGCGCGGGGCTATTAAATCAGCCCCAGCATTTT. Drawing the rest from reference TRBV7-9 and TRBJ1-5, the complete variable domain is DTGVSQNPRHKITKRGQNVTFRCDPISEHNRLYWYRQTLGQGPEFLTYFQNEAQLEKSRLLSDRFSAERPKGSFSTLEIQRTEQGDSAMYLCASAGLLNQPQHFGDGTRLSIL.

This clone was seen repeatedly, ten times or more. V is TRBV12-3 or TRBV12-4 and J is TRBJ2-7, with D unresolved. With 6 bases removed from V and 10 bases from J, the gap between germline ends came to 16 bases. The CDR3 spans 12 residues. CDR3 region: CASSPATLNQYF. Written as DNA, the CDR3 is TGTGCCAGCAGCCCGGCTACACTAAATCAGTACTTC.

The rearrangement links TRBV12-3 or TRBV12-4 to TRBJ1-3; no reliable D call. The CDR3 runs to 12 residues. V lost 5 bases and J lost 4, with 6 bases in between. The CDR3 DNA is TGTGCCAGCAGTCTGGAGGGAAACACCATATATTTT. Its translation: CASSLEGNTIYF.

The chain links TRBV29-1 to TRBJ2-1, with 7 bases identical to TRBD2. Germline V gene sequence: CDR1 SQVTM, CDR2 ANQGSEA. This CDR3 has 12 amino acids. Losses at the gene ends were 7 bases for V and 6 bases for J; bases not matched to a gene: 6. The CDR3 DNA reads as TGCAGCGCCGTGTGGGGGGGCAATGAGCAGTTCTTC. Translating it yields CSAVWGGNEQFF.

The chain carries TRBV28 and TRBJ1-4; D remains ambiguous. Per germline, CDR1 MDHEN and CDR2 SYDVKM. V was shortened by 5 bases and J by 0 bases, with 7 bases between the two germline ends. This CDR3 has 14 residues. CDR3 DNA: TGTGCCAGCAGTCCGTTCTCAACTAATGAAAAACTGTTTTTT. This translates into CASSPFSTNEKLFF.

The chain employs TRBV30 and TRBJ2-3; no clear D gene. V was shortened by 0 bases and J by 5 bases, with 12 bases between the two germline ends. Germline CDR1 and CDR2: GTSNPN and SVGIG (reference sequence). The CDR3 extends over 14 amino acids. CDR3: CAWSVRFGLDTQYF. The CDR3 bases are TGTGCCTGGAGTGTTCGCTTCGGGTTAGATACGCAGTATTTT.

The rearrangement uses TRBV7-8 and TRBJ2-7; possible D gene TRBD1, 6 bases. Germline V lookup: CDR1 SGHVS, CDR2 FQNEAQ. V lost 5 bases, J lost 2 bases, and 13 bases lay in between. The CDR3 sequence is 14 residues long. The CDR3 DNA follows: TGTGCCAGCAGCCGACCGGGACAAACCTACGAGCAGTACTTC. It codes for CASSRPGQTYEQYF.

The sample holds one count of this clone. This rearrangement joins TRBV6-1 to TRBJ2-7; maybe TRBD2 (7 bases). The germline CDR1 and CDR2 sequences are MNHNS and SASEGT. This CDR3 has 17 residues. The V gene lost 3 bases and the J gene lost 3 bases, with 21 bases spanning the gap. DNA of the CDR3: TGTGCCAGCAGTGACTATAACAATTGGGGGGGCAGCTACGAGCAGTACTTC. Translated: CASSDYNNWGGSYEQYF.

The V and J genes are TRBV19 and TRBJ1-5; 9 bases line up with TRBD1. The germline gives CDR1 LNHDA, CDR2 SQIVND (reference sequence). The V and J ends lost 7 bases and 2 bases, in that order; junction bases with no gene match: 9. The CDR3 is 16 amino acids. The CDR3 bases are TGTGCCAGTAAAGTGGGCCGGACAGGGGGCAATCAGCCCCAGCATTTT. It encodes CASKVGRTGGNQPQHF. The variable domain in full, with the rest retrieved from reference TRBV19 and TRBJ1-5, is DGGITQSPKYLFRKEGQNVTLSCEQNLNHDAMYWYRQDPGQGLRLIYYSQIVNDFQKGDIAEGYSVSREKKESFPLTVTSAQKNPTAFYLCASKVGRTGGNQPQHFGDGTRLSIL.

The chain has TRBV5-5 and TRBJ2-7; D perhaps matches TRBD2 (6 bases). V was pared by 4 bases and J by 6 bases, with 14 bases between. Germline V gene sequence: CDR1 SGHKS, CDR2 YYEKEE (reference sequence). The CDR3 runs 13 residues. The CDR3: CASSETGAGEQYF. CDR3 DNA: TGTGCCAGCAGCGAAACAGGAGCGGGCGAGCAGTACTTC.

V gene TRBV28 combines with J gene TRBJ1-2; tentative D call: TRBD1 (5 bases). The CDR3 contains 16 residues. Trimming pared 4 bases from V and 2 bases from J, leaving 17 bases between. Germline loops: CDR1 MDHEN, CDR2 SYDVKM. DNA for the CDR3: TGTGCCAGCAGTTCCCCCTTTTTCAGGGAAAACTATGGCTACACCTTC. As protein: CASSSPFFRENYGYTF.

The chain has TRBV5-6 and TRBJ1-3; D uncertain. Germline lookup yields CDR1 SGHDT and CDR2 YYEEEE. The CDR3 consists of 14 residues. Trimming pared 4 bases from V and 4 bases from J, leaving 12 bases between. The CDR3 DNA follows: TGTGCCAGCAGCACGACTCGTGGAGGAAACACCATATATTTT. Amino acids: CASSTTRGGNTIYF.

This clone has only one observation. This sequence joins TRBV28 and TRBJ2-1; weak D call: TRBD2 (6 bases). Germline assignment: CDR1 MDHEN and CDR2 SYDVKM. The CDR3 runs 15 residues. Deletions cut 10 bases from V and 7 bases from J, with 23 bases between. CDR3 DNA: TGTGCCATCTTATCGCCGGGAGCTCGTAGGAATGAGCAGTTCTTC. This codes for CAILSPGARRNEQFF.

The CDR3 reads CAHAWGGGNQPQHF. In nucleotides, the CDR3 is TGTGCCCACGCGTGGGGGGGAGGGAATCAGCCCCAGCATTTT. This chain joins TRBV28 and TRBJ1-5, with D maybe TRBD1 (5 bases). Germline V gene data show CDR1 as MDHEN and CDR2 as SYDVKM. The V end was cut by 11 bases, the J end by 4 bases, with 18 bases between. The CDR3 consists of 14 residues.

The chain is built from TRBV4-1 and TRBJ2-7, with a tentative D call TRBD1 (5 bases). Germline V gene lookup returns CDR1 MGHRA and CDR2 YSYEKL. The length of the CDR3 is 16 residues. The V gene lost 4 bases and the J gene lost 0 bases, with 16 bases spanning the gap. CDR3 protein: CASSLLLSRGSYEQYF. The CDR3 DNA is TGCGCCAGCAGCCTTCTCCTCTCAAGGGGCTCCTACGAGCAGTACTTC.

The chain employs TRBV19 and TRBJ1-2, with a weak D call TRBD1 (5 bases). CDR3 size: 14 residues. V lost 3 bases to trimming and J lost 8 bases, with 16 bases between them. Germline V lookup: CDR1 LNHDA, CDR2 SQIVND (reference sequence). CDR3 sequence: CASSITGIDGGYTF. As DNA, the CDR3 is TGTGCCAGTAGTATTACAGGAATTGACGGCGGCTACACCTTC.

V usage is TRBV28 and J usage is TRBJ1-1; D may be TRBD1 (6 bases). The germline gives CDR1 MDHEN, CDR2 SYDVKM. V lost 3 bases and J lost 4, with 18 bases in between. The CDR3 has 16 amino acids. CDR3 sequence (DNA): TGTGCCAGCAGTTTCGGAGGCAGGGGTGGAAGCACTGAAGCTTTCTTT. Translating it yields CASSFGGRGGSTEAFF.

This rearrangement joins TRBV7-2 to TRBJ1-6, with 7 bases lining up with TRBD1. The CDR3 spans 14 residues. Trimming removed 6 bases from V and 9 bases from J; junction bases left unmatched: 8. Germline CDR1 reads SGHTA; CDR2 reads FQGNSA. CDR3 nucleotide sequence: TGTGCCAGCAGTTTCGGGACAGTGGGTTCACCCCTCCACTTT. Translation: CASSFGTVGSPLHF.

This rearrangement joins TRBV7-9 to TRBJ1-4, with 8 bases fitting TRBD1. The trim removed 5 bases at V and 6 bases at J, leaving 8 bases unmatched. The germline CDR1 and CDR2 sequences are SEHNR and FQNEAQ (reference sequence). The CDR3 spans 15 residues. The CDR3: CASSVRQGTYEKLFF. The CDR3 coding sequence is TGTGCCAGCAGCGTGCGACAGGGGACGTATGAAAAACTGTTTTTT.

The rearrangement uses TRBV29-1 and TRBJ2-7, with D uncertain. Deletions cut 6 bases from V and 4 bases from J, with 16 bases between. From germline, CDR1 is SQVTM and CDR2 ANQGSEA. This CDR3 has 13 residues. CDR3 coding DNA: TGCAGCGTGAAGACAAGAACTCGGTACGAGCAGTACTTC. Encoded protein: CSVKTRTRYEQYF.

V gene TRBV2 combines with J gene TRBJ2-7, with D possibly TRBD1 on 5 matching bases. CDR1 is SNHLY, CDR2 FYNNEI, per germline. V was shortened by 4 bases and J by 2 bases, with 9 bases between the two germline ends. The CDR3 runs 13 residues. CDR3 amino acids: CASSGLGPYEQYF. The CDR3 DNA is TGTGCCAGCAGTGGTTTGGGGCCCTACGAGCAGTACTTC.

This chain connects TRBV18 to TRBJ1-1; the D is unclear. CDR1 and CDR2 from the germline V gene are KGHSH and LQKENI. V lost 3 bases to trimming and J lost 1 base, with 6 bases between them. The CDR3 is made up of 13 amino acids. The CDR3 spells CASSPGGNTEAFF. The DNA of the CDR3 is TGTGCCAGCTCACCTGGAGGGAACACTGAAGCTTTCTTT.

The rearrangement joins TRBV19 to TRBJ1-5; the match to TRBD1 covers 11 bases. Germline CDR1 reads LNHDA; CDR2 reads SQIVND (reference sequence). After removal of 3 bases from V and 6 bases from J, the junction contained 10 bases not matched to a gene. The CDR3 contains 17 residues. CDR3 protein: CASSMGPPGQGGQPQHF. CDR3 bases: TGTGCCAGTAGTATGGGCCCCCCGGGACAGGGGGGTCAGCCCCAGCATTTT. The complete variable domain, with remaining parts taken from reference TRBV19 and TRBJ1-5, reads DGGITQSPKYLFRKEGQNVTLSCEQNLNHDAMYWYRQDPGQGLRLIYYSQIVNDFQKGDIAEGYSVSREKKESFPLTVTSAQKNPTAFYLCASSMGPPGQGGQPQHFGDGTRLSIL.

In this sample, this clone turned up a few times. CDR3 sequence (DNA): TGTGCCAGCAGTTACCCACGAGGTCCTACGGGGGATAATTCACCCCTCCACTTT. This encodes CASSYPRGPTGDNSPLHF. The J gene is TRBJ1-6, the V gene TRBV6-2 or TRBV6-3; D may be TRBD1 (5 bases). Germline lookup yields CDR1 MNHEY and CDR2 SVGEGT. The CDR3 runs to 18 residues. The V end was cut by 2 bases, the J end by 5 bases, with 19 bases between.

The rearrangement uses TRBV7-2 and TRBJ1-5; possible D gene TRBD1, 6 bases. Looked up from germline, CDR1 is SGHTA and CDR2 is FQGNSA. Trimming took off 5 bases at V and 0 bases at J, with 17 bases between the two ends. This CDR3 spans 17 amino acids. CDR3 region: CASSLRLQGYSNQPQHF. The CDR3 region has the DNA TGTGCCAGCAGCCTACGCCTACAGGGTTATAGCAATCAGCCCCAGCATTTT.

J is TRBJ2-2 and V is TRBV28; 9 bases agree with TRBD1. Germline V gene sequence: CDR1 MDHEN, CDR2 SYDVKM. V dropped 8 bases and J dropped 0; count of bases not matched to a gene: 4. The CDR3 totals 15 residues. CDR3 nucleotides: TGTGCCAGCGGCGGGACAGGGACGAACACCGGGGAGCTGTTTTTT. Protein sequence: CASGGTGTNTGELFF. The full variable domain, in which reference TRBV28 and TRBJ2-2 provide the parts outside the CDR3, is DVKVTQSSRYLVKRTGEKVFLECVQDMDHENMFWYRQDPGLGLRLIYFSYDVKMKEKGDIPEGYSVSREKKERFSLILESASTNQTSMYLCASGGTGTNTGELFFGEGSRLTVL.

The DNA of the CDR3 is TGTGCCAGTAGTTCCCGGACAGGGGAGGACTACGAGCAGTACTTC. Residues: CASSSRTGEDYEQYF. The chain carries TRBV19 and TRBJ2-7, with TRBD1 identical over 9 bases. CDR1 and CDR2 (germline): LNHDA, SQIVND (reference sequence). V trimming: 5 bases; J trimming: 3 bases; junction bases outside the gene matches: 8. This CDR3 has 15 amino acids.